One sample yielded the 23 T cell receptor beta chains listed below, sequenced in a study of CD8 T cells in ankylosing spondylitis. These receptors' targets are unknown. Findings and caveats of the study: The study identified a TCR beta motif of several highly homologous variants that appeared characteristic of ankylosing spondylitis blood.

MiXCR, applied by TCRdb to the 5' RACE reads, yields one record per CDR3 protein. The table shows more than 400,000 distinct CDR3 sequences, with roughly 5.3% occurring only once. The material sequenced was blood, either unsorted or a sorted T cell fraction (not recorded which). The receptors were gathered from a male donor with ankylosing spondylitis.

A few counts support this clonotype. The chain recombines TRBV6-1 with TRBJ2-7; TRBD1 is a possible D gene (8 bases). This CDR3 is 14 amino acids long. Germline lookup yields CDR1 MNHNS and CDR2 SASEGT. V was clipped by 6 bases and J by 5 bases, with 17 bases between them. The CDR3 DNA follows: TGTGCCAGCAGGCGACAGGGGAGGGTTGACGAGCAGTACTTC. The encoded protein is CASRRQGRVDEQYF.

Many counts were recorded for this clonotype. The chain recombines TRBV7-2 with TRBJ2-7; 11 bases match TRBD2. Germline assignment: CDR1 SGHTA and CDR2 FQGNSA. This CDR3 is 15 amino acids long. V was pared by 1 base and J by 4 bases, with 3 bases of the junction left unmatched. The CDR3 DNA sequence: TGTGCCAGCAGCTTAGGGTCTAGCGGGGGGTACGAGCAGTACTTC. This encodes CASSLGSSGGYEQYF.

This clonotype has at least ten counts. The chain couples TRBV9 to TRBJ2-2; D gene uncertain. Between the trimmed V and J ends, which lost 0 bases and 8 bases, there was a span of 11 bases. This CDR3 region has 14 residues. Germline V CDR1 and CDR2: SGDLS, YYNGEE. In DNA form, the CDR3 reads TGTGCCAGCAGCGTAGGGAGCAAGGGTGGGGAGCTGTTTTTT. As protein: CASSVGSKGGELFF.

The chain employs TRBV25-1 and TRBJ2-4; 7 nucleotides align to TRBD2. CDR3 length: 15 residues. V lost 4 bases, J lost 6 bases, and 9 bases stayed unmatched. The germline CDR1 and CDR2 sequences are MGHDK and SYGVNS. Here the CDR3 reads CASSGGGNKGNIQYF. The CDR3 nucleotides are TGTGCCAGCAGTGGGGGAGGGAATAAGGGAAACATTCAGTACTTC.

This clonotype was found many times. The V gene is TRBV12-5, the J gene TRBJ1-1; a possible D gene is TRBD1 (5 bases). V was trimmed by 3 bases and J by 13 bases, leaving 18 bases between them. This CDR3 has 13 residues. Germline loops: CDR1 LGHNT, CDR2 FRNRAP. The CDR3 sequence: CASGLGDVRVGFF. The DNA of the CDR3 is TGTGCTAGTGGTTTAGGGGACGTCCGGGTTGGTTTCTTT.

This clonotype was detected ten times or more. The CDR3 is CASIATGTGNTGELFF. DNA of the CDR3: TGCGCCAGCATCGCAACCGGGACAGGGAACACCGGGGAGCTGTTTTTT. This chain links TRBV5-1 with TRBJ2-2; 8 bases align to TRBD1. Per the germline V gene, CDR1 is SGHRS and CDR2 is YFSETQ. This CDR3 contains 16 residues. The J segment lost 1 base and the V segment lost 6 bases, leaving 8 bases of the junction unmatched.

Turning to this clonotype: A much bigger clone sits one base away, suggesting this may be a read error. The chain joins TRBV7-2 to TRBJ1-2, with TRBD1 as a possible D gene (5 bases). The CDR3 is 12 residues long. Germline lookup yields CDR1 SGHTA and CDR2 FQGNSA. In DNA form, the CDR3 reads TGTGCCAGCAGCTTATATGGGACCGGCTACAACTTC. It yields the protein CASSLYGTGYNF.

This clonotype was counted many times. This chain connects TRBV28 to TRBJ2-5; 13 positions match TRBD2. CDR1 and CDR2 (germline): MDHEN, SYDVKM. Trimming removed 3 bases from V and 2 bases from J; junction bases left unmatched: 9. The CDR3 is 18 amino acids. The CDR3 region has the DNA TGTGCCAGCAGTTTGGGGGGGACTAGCGGGACCTATCAAGAGACCCAGTACTTC. Amino acids: CASSLGGTSGTYQETQYF.

The sample holds many counts of this clonotype. The chain uses TRBV7-3 and TRBJ2-1; D perhaps matches TRBD2 (6 bases). This CDR3 is 16 amino acids long. Trimming pared 2 bases from V and 9 bases from J, leaving 20 bases between. Germline V gene data show CDR1 as SGHTA and CDR2 as FQGTGA. CDR3 DNA: TGTGCCAGCAGCTTAGATCCCCGGGGGTTAGAAGGTGAGCAGTTCTTC. Its protein is CASSLDPRGLEGEQFF.

This clonotype came up a few times. The V gene is TRBV5-8, the J gene TRBJ2-7, with 7 bases identical to TRBD2. Germline-derived CDR1 and CDR2 are SGHTS and YDEGEE. With 0 bases clipped from V and 6 bases from J, the junction kept 12 bases outside the gene matches. The CDR3 sequence is 16 residues long. The CDR3 DNA reads as TGTGCCAGCAGCTTGGCCTGGTCTAGCGGACTCGTCGAGCAGTACTTC. As protein: CASSLAWSSGLVEQYF.

The V call is TRBV30, the J call TRBJ1-1; tentative D call: TRBD1 (5 bases). V shed 4 bases and J shed 10 bases, with 16 bases lying between them. Per the germline V gene, CDR1 is GTSNPN and CDR2 is SVGIG (reference sequence). The CDR3 loop spans 12 amino acids. The CDR3 reads CAWKIWGRGAFF. CDR3 nucleotide sequence: TGTGCCTGGAAGATCTGGGGCCGGGGAGCTTTCTTT.

This clonotype was found a few times. The genes are TRBV5-1 and TRBJ1-4; possibly TRBD1 for D (6 bases). The CDR3 runs to 17 residues. Germline V gene lookup returns CDR1 SGHRS and CDR2 YFSETQ. V lost 5 bases, J lost 6 bases, and 23 bases lay in between. The CDR3 bases are TGCGCCAGCAGTAGGACTTATCTTGCTTCAGGGGATGAAAAACTGTTTTTT. Amino acid sequence: CASSRTYLASGDEKLFF.

This clonotype was counted ten times or more. The V gene is TRBV10-2, the J gene TRBJ2-7; D is possibly TRBD2 (6 bases). The germline V gene has CDR1 WSHSY and CDR2 SAAADI. Trimming took 10 bases from V and 4 from J, leaving 14 bases between them. The CDR3 totals 12 residues. CDR3 residues: CATTDRGYEQYF. In nucleotides, the CDR3 is TGCGCCACTACGGACCGGGGGTACGAGCAGTACTTC.

The sample holds many counts of this clonotype. This chain joins TRBV24-1 and TRBJ1-2, with TRBD1 matching 8 bases. This CDR3 comprises 15 residues. Germline lookup yields CDR1 KGHDR and CDR2 SFDVKD. The V and J ends lost 2 bases and 4 bases, in that order; junction bases with no gene match: 5. CDR3 region: CATSDSQGAGYGYTF. The CDR3 region has the DNA TGTGCCACCAGTGATTCCCAGGGGGCAGGCTATGGCTACACCTTC.

CDR3 nucleotides: TGTGCCAGTAGTATTTGGGAGGGACGAATCTACGAGCAGTACTTC. This codes for CASSIWEGRIYEQYF. V gene TRBV19 combines with J gene TRBJ2-7, with 7 bases identical to TRBD2. V dropped 3 bases and J dropped 3; count of bases not matched to a gene: 8. The germline gives CDR1 LNHDA, CDR2 SQIVND (reference sequence). This CDR3 spans 15 amino acids.

This clonotype was observed at least ten times. This chain uses TRBV27 with TRBJ1-1; 7 bases line up with TRBD1. The CDR3 covers 14 residues. J gave up 1 base and V 2 bases, and 1 base lay outside the gene matches. In germline, CDR1 is MNHEY, CDR2 SMNVEV (reference sequence). In DNA form, the CDR3 reads TGTGCCAGCAGTTTACAGGGGGAGAACACTGAAGCTTTCTTT. This gives the protein CASSLQGENTEAFF.

This chain uses TRBV20-1 with TRBJ2-3; TRBD1 matches 7 bases. CDR3 length: 14 residues. The V segment lost 4 bases and the J segment 2 bases; nucleotides outside the gene matches: 6. The germline gives CDR1 DFQATT, CDR2 SNEGSKA (reference sequence). CDR3: CSATLGQLTDTQYF. CDR3 bases: TGCAGTGCTACCTTGGGACAGCTCACAGATACGCAGTATTTT.

This clonotype appeared many times. The gene calls are TRBV16 and TRBJ2-6; tentative D call: TRBD2 (5 bases). CDR3 length equals 16 residues. The germline V gene has CDR1 KGHSY and CDR2 FQNENV. Trimming took 4 bases from V and 1 from J, leaving 11 bases between them. The CDR3 coding sequence is TGTGCCAGCAGCCCAAACCGGGGTTCTGGGGCCAACGTCCTGACTTTC. It is translated as CASSPNRGSGANVLTF. Together with reference TRBV16 and TRBJ2-6, the CDR3 gives the full variable domain: GEEVAQTPKHLVRGEGQKAKLYCAPIKGHSYVFWYQQVLKNEFKFLISFQNENVFDETGMPKERFSAKCLPNSPCSLEIQATKLEDSAVYFCASSPNRGSGANVLTFGAGSRLTVL.

This clonotype was picked up many times. The chain uses TRBV6-6 and TRBJ2-5; D is ambiguous. CDR1 is MNHNY and CDR2 is SVGAGI in the germline V gene (reference sequence). V lost 6 bases to trimming and J lost 9 bases, with 11 bases between them. This CDR3 spans 11 amino acids. The CDR3 loop is CASRSVGSQYF. In DNA, the CDR3 is TGTGCCAGCAGGTCCGTGGGGTCCCAGTACTTC.

This clonotype was observed at least ten times. DNA of the CDR3: TGTGCCAGCAGTTTGCGGGACCCCAATCAGCCCCAGCATTTT. It encodes CASSLRDPNQPQHF. This chain connects TRBV27 to TRBJ1-5; possibly TRBD1 for D (5 bases). CDR3 size: 14 residues. Trimming removed 3 bases from V and 3 bases from J, with 9 bases in between. Germline V CDR1 and CDR2: MNHEY, SMNVEV (reference sequence).

This clonotype came up many times. The chain recombines TRBV5-1 with TRBJ2-1; D may be TRBD1 (5 bases). Trimming cost V 0 bases and J 8 bases, with 12 bases left between them. Germline-derived CDR1 and CDR2 are SGHRS and YFSETQ. The CDR3 contains 14 residues. The CDR3 loop reads CASSLVAGSDEQFF. CDR3 bases: TGCGCCAGCAGCTTGGTAGCAGGGTCCGATGAGCAGTTCTTC.

The J gene is TRBJ2-3, the V gene TRBV5-1; D call uncertain. CDR1 is SGHRS and CDR2 is YFSETQ in the germline V gene. This CDR3 region has 16 residues. V was cut by 1 base and J by 0 bases, with 12 bases left in between. The CDR3 sequence is CASSLRASPSTDTQYF. CDR3 nucleotides: TGCGCCAGCAGCTTGAGAGCCAGTCCTAGCACAGATACGCAGTATTTT.

V is TRBV3-1 and J is TRBJ2-2; TRBD1 is a possible D gene (5 bases). CDR3 length: 17 amino acids. Trimming left V 0 bases short and J 0 bases short, with 11 bases between. The germline CDR1 and CDR2 sequences are LGHDT and YNNKEL (reference sequence). CDR3 bases: TGTGCCAGCAGCCAAGACTTCGAGACAGCGAACACCGGGGAGCTGTTTTTT. Residues: CASSQDFETANTGELFF.